The 26 T cell receptor beta chains below come from one sample, sequenced in a study of blood T cell repertoires in COVID-19. Produced via immunoSEQ multiplex PCR; TCRdb's table is partial and in-frame only. Seen here are approximately 210,000 clones, about 90% observed once, and the top ten hold about 2.2%. Sequencing was done on a sample of PBMCs or T cells enriched from blood (not recorded which). The receptors were sampled from a woman aged 25 to 39 who had recovered from COVID-19.

The CDR3 DNA follows: TGTGCCAGCAGCCAAGGGCAGGGTCATGAAAAACTGTTTTTT. Translated, it gives CASSQGQGHEKLFF. The genes are TRBV3-1 (or the pseudogene TRBV3-2) and TRBJ1-4; tentative D call: TRBD1 (5 bases). Per the germline V gene, CDR1 is LGHDT and CDR2 is YNNKEL (reference sequence). V lost 1 base and J 6 bases, leaving 9 bases between the germline ends. The CDR3 sequence is 14 residues long.

The rearrangement joins TRBV7-6 to TRBJ2-3; TRBD1 aligns across 7 bases. The CDR3 length is 16 residues. J gave up 2 bases and V 4 bases, and 9 bases lay outside the gene matches. The germline gives CDR1 SGHVS, CDR2 FNYEAQ. CDR3 DNA sequence: TGTGCCAGCAGCTCGTTTAGGGGGCAAAACACAGATACGCAGTATTTT. This translates into CASSSFRGQNTDTQYF.

This clone occurred once. The chain is built from TRBV11-2 and TRBJ1-1, with D tentatively TRBD1 (6 bases). CDR3 size: 16 residues. Trimming stripped 5 bases from V and 0 bases from J, with 16 bases between. Germline V gene lookup returns CDR1 SGHAT and CDR2 FQNNGV. The CDR3 is CASSTRGQTLNTEAFF. CDR3 coding DNA: TGTGCCAGCAGCACGCGAGGACAGACCTTGAACACTGAAGCTTTCTTT.

The CDR3 reads CASSPGQSSGNTIYF. The CDR3 nucleotides are TGCGCCAGCAGCCCAGGACAGTCCTCTGGAAACACCATATATTTT. J is TRBJ1-3 and V is TRBV5-1, with D possibly being TRBD1 (6 bases). This CDR3 is built from 15 residues. Trimming cost V 4 bases and J 0 bases, with 11 bases left between them. Germline CDR1 SGHRS, CDR2 YFSETQ.

V gene TRBV9 combines with J gene TRBJ2-7; 12 bases fit TRBD2. In germline, CDR1 is SGDLS, CDR2 YYNGEE. This CDR3 region has 15 residues. V was clipped by 3 bases and J by 0 bases; unmatched bases: 1. CDR3 sequence (DNA): TGTGCCAGCAGCGGACTAGCGGGGGACTCCTACGAGCAGTACTTC. Protein: CASSGLAGDSYEQYF.

The V call is TRBV11-1, the J call TRBJ2-7; 9 bases line up with TRBD1. Germline CDR1 SGHAT, CDR2 FQDESV (reference sequence). This CDR3 spans 14 amino acids. The V and J ends lost 2 bases and 3 bases, in that order; junction bases with no gene match: 2. The CDR3 DNA follows: TGTGCCAGCAGCTTAACGGGACAGGGCTACGAGCAGTACTTC. As protein: CASSLTGQGYEQYF.

The chain joins TRBV4-1 to TRBJ2-1, with D possibly being TRBD2 (6 bases). Trimming pared 1 base from V and 10 bases from J, leaving 20 bases between. CDR3 length: 16 amino acids. Per the germline V gene, CDR1 is MGHRA and CDR2 is YSYEKL. CDR3 loop: CASSQVRDFPRGEQFF. CDR3 bases: TGCGCCAGCAGCCAAGTCCGGGACTTCCCCCGGGGGGAGCAGTTCTTC.

This chain uses TRBV3-1 (or the pseudogene TRBV3-2) with TRBJ2-7; no clear D. Trimming shortened V by 0 bases and J by 2 bases, and 5 bases separated the two germline ends. CDR3 length equals 13 residues. Germline V lookup: CDR1 LGHDT, CDR2 YNNKEL (reference sequence). CDR3 nucleotide sequence: TGTGCCAGCAGCCAAGAGTCCGCCTACGAGCAGTACTTC. Encoded protein: CASSQESAYEQYF.

This rearrangement joins TRBV30 to TRBJ1-5; no firm D call. CDR1 is GTSNPN and CDR2 is SVGIG in the germline V gene (reference sequence). The V end lost 0 bases, the J end lost 0 bases, and 9 bases lay between the germline ends. The CDR3 extends over 15 amino acids. For the CDR3, the DNA is TGTGCCTGGAGTGTACAACACCTTAGCAATCAGCCCCAGCATTTT. It encodes CAWSVQHLSNQPQHF.

The rearrangement links TRBV5-1 to TRBJ1-1; 8 nucleotides match TRBD1. CDR3 size: 14 residues. Germline V gives CDR1 SGHRS, CDR2 YFSETQ. Trimming removed 2 bases from V and 4 bases from J; junction bases left unmatched: 4. CDR3 amino acids: CASSFNTGGTEAFF. For the CDR3, the DNA is TGCGCCAGCAGCTTTAATACAGGGGGCACTGAAGCTTTCTTT.

The V and J genes are TRBV7-6 and TRBJ1-2; D possibly corresponds to TRBD1 (5 bases). The CDR3 spans 17 residues. Germline V gene lookup returns CDR1 SGHVS and CDR2 FNYEAQ. Between the trimmed V and J ends, which lost 5 bases and 2 bases, there was a span of 21 bases. CDR3 coding DNA: TGTGCCAGCAGCCGAACGCCTCGGGGGGAAGTAAACTATGGCTACACCTTC. As protein: CASSRTPRGEVNYGYTF. Together with reference TRBV7-6 and TRBJ1-2, the CDR3 gives the full variable domain: GAGVSQSPRYKVTKRGQDVALRCDPISGHVSLYWYRQALGQGPEFLTYFNYEAQQDKSGLPNDRFSAERPEGSISTLTIQRTEQRDSAMYRCASSRTPRGEVNYGYTFGSGTRLTVV.

This clone was counted between two and nine times. This sequence joins TRBV2 and TRBJ2-2; TRBD2 aligns across 7 bases. V trimming: 6 bases; J trimming: 3 bases; junction bases outside the gene matches: 7. Germline-derived CDR1 and CDR2 are SNHLY and FYNNEI. The length of the CDR3 is 15 residues. The CDR3 spells CASRRLAEDTGELFF. The CDR3 nucleotides read TGTGCCAGCAGGCGGCTAGCGGAAGACACCGGGGAGCTGTTTTTT.

The chain recombines TRBV6-6 with TRBJ1-4, with TRBD1 matching over 8 bases. Trimming at V came to 7 bases and at J to 11 bases, leaving 15 bases not matched to a gene. The CDR3 runs to 15 residues. The germline CDR1 and CDR2 sequences are MNHNY and SVGAGI (reference sequence). CDR3 nucleotide sequence: TGTGCCAGCACGACAGGGGAGCGATGGATGGGGAAACTGTTTTTT. Amino acid sequence: CASTTGERWMGKLFF.

This rearrangement joins TRBV11-2 to TRBJ1-6; D unclear. V dropped 3 bases and J dropped 5 bases, with 8 bases sitting between them. Germline V gene data show CDR1 as SGHAT and CDR2 as FQNNGV. This CDR3 contains 14 residues. The CDR3 nucleotides read TGTGCCAGCAGCTTCCGGGGTAATAATTCACCCCTCCACTTT. This gives the protein CASSFRGNNSPLHF.

The chain carries TRBV6-5 and TRBJ1-2, with D uncertain. Per the germline V gene, CDR1 is MNHEY and CDR2 is SVGAGI. With 0 bases removed from V and 4 bases from J, the gap between germline ends came to 9 bases. The CDR3 contains 14 residues. The CDR3 protein is CASSYSAASYGYTF. In DNA, the CDR3 is TGTGCCAGCAGTTACTCGGCAGCGAGCTATGGCTACACCTTC.

The genes are TRBV11-2 and TRBJ2-3; TRBD1 matches 8 bases. V shed 5 bases and J 5 bases; nucleotides not matched to a gene: 6. The CDR3 sequence is 14 residues long. The germline V gene encodes CDR1 SGHAT and CDR2 FQNNGV. The DNA of the CDR3 is TGTGCCAGCAGCCCTCGACAGGGGAGAGATACGCAGTATTTT. Its translation: CASSPRQGRDTQYF. Combining the CDR3 with reference TRBV11-2 and TRBJ2-3 gives the whole variable domain EAGVAQSPRYKIIEKRQSVAFWCNPISGHATLYWYQQILGQGPKLLIQFQNNGVVDDSQLPKDRFSAERLKGVDSTLKIQPAKLEDSAVYLCASSPRQGRDTQYFGPGTRLTVL.

CDR3 nucleotides: TGTGCCAGCAGCTCCCAAGGGGGGGCCGAGACCCAGTACTTC. Residues: CASSSQGGAETQYF. The chain couples TRBV7-3 to TRBJ2-5, with D possibly TRBD2 on 7 matching bases. The germline CDR1 and CDR2 sequences are SGHTA and FQGTGA. V lost 4 bases and J lost 5, with 14 bases in between. This CDR3 spans 14 amino acids.

The V gene is TRBV10-3, the J gene TRBJ2-1; 10 bases are a match to TRBD1. The CDR3 contains 15 residues. Trimming cost V 4 bases and J 8 bases; bases outside gene matches: 8. Germline CDR1 ENHRY, CDR2 SYGVKD. The CDR3 sequence: CAISVGQGIGDEQFF. The CDR3 nucleotides read TGTGCCATCAGTGTGGGACAGGGGATAGGGGATGAGCAGTTCTTC.

The gene calls are TRBV30 and TRBJ1-1, with TRBD1 matching 9 bases. V lost 3 bases and J lost 3; bases outside the gene matches: 2. There are 13 residues in the CDR3. The germline gives CDR1 GTSNPN, CDR2 SVGIG (reference sequence). The CDR3 region has the DNA TGTGCCTGGAGAGACAGGGGGGACACTGAAGCTTTCTTT. Translation: CAWRDRGDTEAFF.

The CDR3 nucleotides read TGTGCCAGCAGCTTAGGAGCGACAGGGGCCGCTTTCTTT. Amino acid sequence: CASSLGATGAAFF. J is TRBJ1-1 and V is TRBV7-9; 8 bases are a match to TRBD1. The CDR3 extends over 13 amino acids. CDR1 SEHNR and CDR2 FQNEAQ come from the germline V gene (reference sequence). The ends lost 1 base at V and 11 bases at J; junction bases unmatched: 6.

The V and J genes are TRBV4-3 and TRBJ2-6; no firm D call. The CDR3 length is 17 residues. Trimming stripped 1 base from V and 0 bases from J, with 10 bases between. The germline V gene has CDR1 LGHNA and CDR2 YSLEER. CDR3 loop: CASSQGLVSSGANVLTF. CDR3 in DNA: TGCGCCAGCAGCCAAGGTTTGGTTAGCTCTGGGGCCAACGTCCTGACTTTC.

This clone appeared a single time. The V gene is TRBV19, the J gene TRBJ1-5; D ambiguous. V was pared by 4 bases and J by 1 base, with 11 bases between. The CDR3 extends over 15 amino acids. The germline CDR1 and CDR2 sequences are LNHDA and SQIVND (reference sequence). The CDR3 sequence is CASSTIERSNQPQHF. The CDR3 DNA sequence: TGTGCCAGTAGTACGATCGAGCGGAGCAATCAGCCCCAGCATTTT.

The rearrangement joins TRBV2 to TRBJ2-5; a possible D gene is TRBD2 (6 bases). The length of the CDR3 is 20 residues. The germline V gene encodes CDR1 SNHLY and CDR2 FYNNEI. Trimming removed 0 bases at V and 5 bases at J, with 28 bases between. The CDR3 loop reads CASSEALRGNSKTMGETQYF. CDR3 nucleotides: TGTGCCAGCAGTGAAGCGCTTCGGGGGAACAGCAAAACTATGGGGGAGACCCAGTACTTC.

The count of this clone is one. CDR3 in DNA: TGTGCCAGCAGCAATAGGCGGGGGCATGAAAAACTGTTTTTT. It yields the protein CASSNRRGHEKLFF. The chain has TRBV21-1 and TRBJ1-4. TRBV21-1 has pseudogene status. This CDR3 has 14 residues.

The V and J genes are TRBV19 and TRBJ2-1, with TRBD1 matching 8 bases. Germline CDR1 and CDR2: LNHDA and SQIVND (reference sequence). With 3 bases clipped from V and 8 bases from J, the junction kept 6 bases outside the gene matches. The CDR3 is 14 amino acids. CDR3 protein: CASSMRQGTDEQFF. The CDR3 DNA reads as TGTGCCAGTAGTATGAGACAGGGGACGGATGAGCAGTTCTTC.

The chain combines TRBV7-9 with TRBJ2-1; 11 positions match TRBD2. V shed 3 bases, J shed 4 bases, and the junction held 8 bases outside the gene matches. This CDR3 is built from 17 residues. Looked up from germline, CDR1 is SEHNR and CDR2 is FQNEAQ (reference sequence). As DNA, the CDR3 is TGTGCCAGCAGCTTCTTAGCGGGAGGGATACCTTACAATGAGCAGTTCTTC. It specifies CASSFLAGGIPYNEQFF.